This record covers a single T cell receptor beta chain. The entry originates in a study of blood T cell repertoires in COVID-19. Overall study: PBMCs, B-cell-depleted T cells, or T cells were the source of the cDNA or gDNA that made up the material.

Germline trimming cut 6 bases from V and 3 bases from J; bases unmatched to any gene: 7. The CDR3 covers 14 residues. From germline, CDR1 is SGHTA and CDR2 FQGTGA. Per the study methods: Researchers report that nucleated cell counts were estimated from reference gene primer amplification. Sequencing used immunoSEQ multiplex PCR; TCRdb keeps in-frame clones, though not all of them. V and J calls and clone size come straight from that table; D and trimming were deduced from the DNA. The table lists roughly 260,000 clones, around 87% of them singletons. The TCR comes from a woman between 50 and 59 years old who had recovered from COVID-19. Sample: peripheral blood. The gene calls are TRBV7-3 and TRBJ1-1; 7 positions agree with TRBD1. The CDR3: CASRFPGQYTEAFF. In nucleotides, the CDR3 is TGTGCCAGCAGGTTCCCGGGACAGTACACTGAAGCTTTCTTT.